Following are 31 T cell receptor beta chains from one sample sequenced in a study of cytomegalovirus exposure and HLA in healthy donors. The primer mix had 60 Vbeta and 13 Jbeta primers. TCRdb keeps only in-frame clones here, not all; method: immunoSEQ multiplex PCR. The sample records about 120,000 clones, over 65% being singletons. Specimen: PBMCs. The receptors stem from a woman aged 45-59 years in good health and CMV-seropositive.

The J gene is TRBJ2-1, the V gene TRBV5-1, with 15 bases aligning to TRBD2. Germline CDR1 SGHRS, CDR2 YFSETQ. Unmatched junction bases numbered 8, after V lost 2 bases and J lost 8 bases. The CDR3 length is 17 residues. The CDR3 region is CASSLTGTSGGFDEQFF. CDR3 sequence (DNA): TGCGCCAGCAGCTTAACCGGGACTAGCGGGGGGTTCGATGAGCAGTTCTTC. Looking up the rest from reference TRBV5-1 and TRBJ2-1 gives the full variable domain: KAGVTQTPRYLIKTRGQQVTLSCSPISGHRSVSWYQQTPGQGLQFLFEYFSETQRNKGNFPGRFSGRQFSNSRSEMNVSTLELGDSALYLCASSLTGTSGGFDEQFFGPGTRLTVL.

The V call is TRBV7-9, the J call TRBJ1-2, with 7 bases aligning to TRBD1. This CDR3 is 11 amino acids long. Germline V gives CDR1 SEHNR, CDR2 FQNEAQ (reference sequence). After removal of 1 base from V and 13 bases from J, the junction contained 3 bases not matched to a gene. The DNA for the CDR3 is TGTGCCAGCAGCTTAGGTTGGGACAGCACCTTC. Amino acid sequence: CASSLGWDSTF.

This chain connects TRBV6-5 to TRBJ1-3; the D is unclear. Per the germline V gene, CDR1 is MNHEY and CDR2 is SVGAGI. The CDR3 runs 16 residues. Trimming removed 2 bases from V and 0 bases from J, with 11 bases in between. DNA of the CDR3: TGTGCCAGCAGTTACATCTCTCCGGGCTCTGGAAACACCATATATTTT. This gives the protein CASSYISPGSGNTIYF.

The CDR3 reads CASSEWRETQYF. The DNA of the CDR3 is TGTGCCAGCAGTGAATGGAGGGAGACCCAGTACTTC. The genes are TRBV6-1 and TRBJ2-5; weak D call: TRBD2 (5 bases). Deletions cut 2 bases from V and 5 bases from J, with 6 bases between. This CDR3 has 12 amino acids. Germline V gene sequence: CDR1 MNHNS, CDR2 SASEGT.

The chain links TRBV11-2 to TRBJ1-2; no reliable D call. Germline CDR1 is SGHAT and CDR2 is FQNNGV. With 2 bases removed from V and 2 bases from J, the gap between germline ends came to 6 bases. The CDR3 is 13 residues long. CDR3 in amino acids: CASSLNLNYGYTF. CDR3 coding DNA: TGTGCCAGCAGCTTAAACCTAAACTATGGCTACACCTTC.

The chain uses TRBV4-3 and TRBJ2-1; D might be TRBD2 (6 bases). Germline CDR1 and CDR2: LGHNA and YSLEER. V lost 0 bases and J lost 5, with 17 bases in between. This CDR3 is built from 17 residues. In nucleotides, the CDR3 is TGCGCCAGCAGCCAAGAGGGGGGTATGGGGATTAACAATGAGCAGTTCTTC. Translation: CASSQEGGMGINNEQFF.

The chain joins TRBV30 to TRBJ2-1; 7 nucleotides agree with TRBD1. The CDR3 loop spans 14 amino acids. V dropped 2 bases and J dropped 6; count of bases not matched to a gene: 7. The V gene's germline CDR1 is GTSNPN and CDR2 SVGIG (reference sequence). The CDR3 spells CAWSTQTGRNEQFF. The CDR3 DNA is TGTGCCTGGAGTACCCAGACAGGGCGCAATGAGCAGTTCTTC.

This clone occurred a few times. The chain couples TRBV7-2 to TRBJ2-5; D not certain. The CDR3 loop spans 13 amino acids. Per germline, CDR1 SGHTA and CDR2 FQGNSA. Trimming left V 5 bases short and J 2 bases short, with 9 bases between. The CDR3 DNA follows: TGTGCCAGCAGCGGAACAGCACAAGAGACCCAGTACTTC. Amino acid sequence: CASSGTAQETQYF.

This chain connects TRBV7-9 to TRBJ1-1; 10 nucleotides align to TRBD1. There are 14 residues in the CDR3. Germline lookup yields CDR1 SEHNR and CDR2 FQNEAQ (reference sequence). V shed 5 bases and J 3 bases; nucleotides not matched to a gene: 3. The chain's CDR3 is CASSRGTGDTEAFF. Here the CDR3 DNA reads TGTGCCAGCAGCCGAGGGACAGGGGACACTGAAGCTTTCTTT.

This chain joins TRBV6-1 and TRBJ1-5, with 9 bases that match TRBD1. This CDR3 spans 17 amino acids. V trimming: 2 bases; J trimming: 1 base; junction bases outside the gene matches: 6. Germline V gene data show CDR1 as MNHNS and CDR2 as SASEGT. CDR3 DNA sequence: TGTGCCAGCAGTGAACTACAGGGGGCCCCCAGCAATCAGCCCCAGCATTTT. This gives the protein CASSELQGAPSNQPQHF.

The J gene is TRBJ1-1, the V gene TRBV7-9; tentatively, D is TRBD1 (6 bases). The V end lost 0 bases, the J end lost 4 bases, and 15 bases lay between the germline ends. CDR1 SEHNR and CDR2 FQNEAQ come from the germline V gene (reference sequence). This CDR3 has 16 residues. The CDR3 sequence: CASSLAERGRGTEAFF. CDR3 sequence (DNA): TGTGCCAGCAGCTTAGCTGAGCGGGGCAGGGGCACTGAAGCTTTCTTT.

This clone was observed a single time. V usage is TRBV10-3 and J usage is TRBJ1-1; possibly TRBD1 for D (5 bases). Trimming cost V 4 bases and J 2 bases, with 8 bases left between them. Germline CDR1 is ENHRY and CDR2 is SYGVKD. The CDR3 runs 13 residues. DNA of the CDR3: TGTGCCATCAGTGTTCAGGGAAACACTGAAGCTTTCTTT. Its protein is CAISVQGNTEAFF.

This chain links TRBV16 with TRBJ1-1, with 7 bases that match TRBD1. Germline values: CDR1 KGHSY, CDR2 FQNENV. The CDR3 covers 15 residues. V trimming: 3 bases; J trimming: 1 base; junction bases outside the gene matches: 5. DNA of the CDR3: TGTGCCAGCAGCCAGAACAGGGGCCGGAACACTGAAGCTTTCTTT. Translated: CASSQNRGRNTEAFF.

The V call is TRBV5-1, the J call TRBJ1-1, with 9 bases identical to TRBD1. Germline V gene lookup returns CDR1 SGHRS and CDR2 YFSETQ. Trimming took 4 bases from V and 5 from J; bases not matched to a gene: 6. This CDR3 contains 14 residues. The CDR3 region is CASSRGQGRTEAFF. The CDR3 DNA is TGCGCCAGCAGCCGGGGACAGGGTAGAACTGAAGCTTTCTTT.

The chain has TRBV7-8 and TRBJ2-7; D not resolved. The CDR3 covers 12 residues. Germline CDR1 reads SGHVS; CDR2 reads FQNEAQ. V lost 5 bases and J lost 2, with 7 bases in between. CDR3 in amino acids: CASSLVAYEQYF. CDR3 nucleotides: TGTGCCAGCAGCCTCGTTGCCTACGAGCAGTACTTC.

This clone was recorded once. The rearrangement joins TRBV7-2 to TRBJ1-1, with D hard to call. CDR1 is SGHTA and CDR2 is FQGNSA in the germline V gene. This CDR3 comprises 15 residues. With 5 bases removed from V and 1 base from J, the gap between germline ends came to 14 bases. The CDR3 sequence: CASSRGVRANTEAFF. The CDR3 coding sequence is TGTGCCAGCAGCCGTGGAGTGAGGGCGAACACTGAAGCTTTCTTT.

The chain employs TRBV5-4 and TRBJ1-1; 9 bases map to TRBD1. The germline V gene has CDR1 SGHNT and CDR2 YYREEE (reference sequence). The CDR3 consists of 12 residues. The junction had 5 bases not matched to a gene; V was cut back by 4 bases and J by 10 bases. The CDR3 is CASSPIQGAAFF. As DNA, the CDR3 is TGTGCCAGCAGCCCAATACAGGGGGCAGCTTTCTTT. Filled out from reference TRBV5-4 and TRBJ1-1, the complete variable domain reads ETGVTQSPTHLIKTRGQQVTLRCSSQSGHNTVSWYQQALGQGPQFIFQYYREEENGRGNFPPRFSGLQFPNYSSELNVNALELDDSALYLCASSPIQGAAFFGQGTRLTVV.

This chain links TRBV5-4 with TRBJ1-2; D unclear. V was cut by 0 bases and J by 5 bases, with 11 bases left in between. CDR3 length equals 14 residues. Germline V gene data show CDR1 as SGHNT and CDR2 as YYREEE (reference sequence). The CDR3, as DNA: TGTGCCAGCAGCTTGGCCAAAGCCCTTTATGGCTACACCTTC. Amino acid sequence: CASSLAKALYGYTF.

In its sample, this clone was seen a few times. The chain joins TRBV6-6 to TRBJ1-4, with a weak D call TRBD1 (6 bases). Germline CDR1 MNHNY, CDR2 SVGAGI (reference sequence). This CDR3 is 15 amino acids long. The V end lost 6 bases, the J end lost 8 bases, and 19 bases lay between the germline ends. CDR3 in amino acids: CASSPTDLGAEKLFF. CDR3 bases: TGTGCCAGCAGCCCCACGGACTTGGGGGCGGAAAAACTGTTTTTT.

This chain uses TRBV7-3 with TRBJ2-1; D might be TRBD2 (6 bases). V gave up 4 bases and J gave up 9 bases, with 7 bases separating them. This CDR3 has 11 amino acids. The germline CDR1 and CDR2 sequences are SGHTA and FQGTGA. The CDR3 loop is CASSSEGEQFF. The DNA for the CDR3 is TGTGCCAGCAGCTCGGAGGGTGAGCAGTTCTTC.

The CDR3 sequence is CASSLGRTTGVKVWQFF. The CDR3 nucleotides are TGTGCCAGCAGCTTAGGTCGTACGACAGGGGTTAAAGTATGGCAGTTCTTC. V and J are TRBV7-9 and TRBJ2-1; 8 bases agree with TRBD1. The CDR3 consists of 17 residues. CDR1 and CDR2 (germline): SEHNR, FQNEAQ (reference sequence). The ends lost 1 base at V and 12 bases at J; junction bases unmatched: 17.

The rearrangement uses TRBV30 and TRBJ2-3; D remains unclear. The CDR3 has 15 amino acids. Trimming pared 3 bases from V and 3 bases from J, leaving 16 bases between. Germline V CDR1 and CDR2: GTSNPN, SVGIG (reference sequence). CDR3 coding DNA: TGTGCCTGGAGGCAATCCCTCTTCAGTACAGATACGCAGTATTTT. It translates to CAWRQSLFSTDTQYF.

The chain couples TRBV28 to TRBJ1-1; TRBD1 matches 7 bases. The germline V gene has CDR1 MDHEN and CDR2 SYDVKM. This CDR3 has 16 residues. With V trimmed by 6 bases and J by 1 base, 11 bases remained unmatched. CDR3 in amino acids: CASSAPRGVENTEAFF. The CDR3 DNA reads as TGTGCCAGCAGCGCACCCAGGGGGGTAGAGAACACTGAAGCTTTCTTT.

CDR3 in amino acids: CAWSGATYNSPLHF. The CDR3 DNA sequence: TGTGCCTGGAGTGGGGCCACCTATAATTCACCCCTCCACTTT. This chain connects TRBV30 to TRBJ1-6, with D unclear. The germline CDR1 and CDR2 sequences are GTSNPN and SVGIG (reference sequence). V gave up 1 base and J gave up 2 bases, with 6 bases separating them. The CDR3 is 14 residues long.

The rearrangement links TRBV7-2 to TRBJ2-7, with D perhaps TRBD2 (7 bases). The germline gives CDR1 SGHTA, CDR2 FQGNSA. This CDR3 contains 15 residues. The V gene lost 1 base and the J gene lost 0 bases, with 10 bases spanning the gap. The CDR3 nucleotides are TGTGCCAGCAGCTTAGAGGGGGGGAGCTCCTACGAGCAGTACTTC. It translates to CASSLEGGSSYEQYF. Full variable domain (rest looked up from reference TRBV7-2 and TRBJ2-7): GAGVSQSPSNKVTEKGKDVELRCDPISGHTALYWYRQSLGQGLEFLIYFQGNSAPDKSGLPSDRFSAERTGGSVSTLTIQRTQQEDSAVYLCASSLEGGSSYEQYFGPGTRLTVT.

The gene calls are TRBV4-3 and TRBJ2-5, with a weak D call TRBD2 (7 bases). The CDR3 is 17 residues long. Germline V gene data show CDR1 as LGHNA and CDR2 as YSLEER. V was shortened by 0 bases and J by 3 bases, with 17 bases between the two germline ends. The CDR3 DNA sequence: TGCGCCAGCAGCCAAGATCTTACTAGGGGGGGCGAAGAGACCCAGTACTTC. Residues: CASSQDLTRGGEETQYF.

V usage is TRBV19 and J usage is TRBJ2-2, with D perhaps matching TRBD1 (6 bases). Germline assignment: CDR1 LNHDA and CDR2 SQIVND (reference sequence). This CDR3 is 18 amino acids long. V was trimmed by 5 bases and J by 5 bases, leaving 24 bases between them. The CDR3, as DNA: TGTGCCAGTAGTTCCTCTGGCAGGGGAGTTCGAGAAACCGGGGAGCTGTTTTTT. It is translated as CASSSSGRGVRETGELFF.

This clone was detected only a few times. V and J are TRBV5-6 and TRBJ2-1; no reliable D call. V was shortened by 0 bases and J by 1 base, with 5 bases between the two germline ends. The CDR3 is 14 residues long. Germline CDR1 is SGHDT and CDR2 is YYEEEE. Here the CDR3 reads CASSLDYSYNEQFF. The CDR3, as DNA: TGTGCCAGCAGCTTGGACTATTCCTACAATGAGCAGTTCTTC.

This clone has only one observation. The chain is built from TRBV10-3 and TRBJ1-1; TRBD1 agrees at 8 bases. The V and J ends lost 6 bases and 0 bases, in that order; junction bases with no gene match: 6. CDR3 length equals 15 residues. The germline V gene has CDR1 ENHRY and CDR2 SYGVKD. CDR3 sequence reads: CAIRDRERMNTEAFF. CDR3 sequence (DNA): TGTGCCATCAGGGACAGGGAGAGAATGAACACTGAAGCTTTCTTT.

The chain recombines TRBV4-3 with TRBJ1-4, with D maybe TRBD1 (5 bases). CDR1 and CDR2 (germline): LGHNA, YSLEER. This CDR3 contains 17 residues. Trimming removed 0 bases at V and 2 bases at J, with 13 bases between. This CDR3 reads CASSQDARVMTNEKLFF. CDR3 nucleotides: TGCGCCAGCAGCCAAGATGCCAGGGTTATGACTAATGAAAAACTGTTTTTT.

This clone has more than one count but fewer than ten. The rearrangement uses TRBV27 and TRBJ2-2; weak D call: TRBD2 (7 bases). V lost 10 bases, J lost 5 bases, and 23 bases lay in between. This CDR3 is built from 16 residues. Germline-derived CDR1 and CDR2 are MNHEY and SMNVEV (reference sequence). The CDR3 reads CATSSQWGGLTGELFF. In DNA form, the CDR3 reads TGTGCCACCAGCAGCCAGTGGGGGGGCTTAACCGGGGAGCTGTTTTTT.